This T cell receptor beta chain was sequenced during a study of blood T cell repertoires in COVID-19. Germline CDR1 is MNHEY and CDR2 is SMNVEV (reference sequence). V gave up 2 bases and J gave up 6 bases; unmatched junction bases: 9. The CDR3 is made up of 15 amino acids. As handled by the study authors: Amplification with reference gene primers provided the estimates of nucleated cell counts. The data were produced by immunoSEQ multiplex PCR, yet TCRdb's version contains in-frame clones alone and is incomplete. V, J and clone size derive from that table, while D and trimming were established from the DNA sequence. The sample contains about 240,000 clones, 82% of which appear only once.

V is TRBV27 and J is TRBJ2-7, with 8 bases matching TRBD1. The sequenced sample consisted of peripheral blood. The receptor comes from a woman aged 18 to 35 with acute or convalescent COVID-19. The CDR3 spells CASSLDTQGAGEQYF. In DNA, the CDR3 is TGTGCCAGCAGTTTAGATACCCAGGGGGCGGGCGAGCAGTACTTC.